These T cell receptor beta chains were read from a single sample in a study of cytomegalovirus exposure and HLA in healthy donors. Produced via immunoSEQ multiplex PCR; TCRdb's table is partial and in-frame only. The data hold 90,000 to 120,000 clones, with around 74% observed a single time. What was sequenced was PBMCs. These receptors were taken from a woman aged 40 to 50 in good health and CMV-seropositive. The CDR3 runs from the conserved cysteine through the conserved F or W. A D gene is named only where the DNA matches it firmly. A clone size is listed for some rows: how often the clone was seen (once, few, many), or a class if it is expanded.

>TRBV19|TRBD1|TRBJ1-2|-
TGTGCCAGTAGTCCAATTACCGGGACAGGGGGCGGCTACACCTTC
CASSPITGTGGGYTF
>TRBV7-2|TRBD1|TRBJ1-1|-
TGTGCCAGCAGCTCCGGGACAGGGAGAACTGAAGCTTTCTTT
CASSSGTGRTEAFF
>TRBV7-9|TRBD1|TRBJ1-2|once
TGTGCCAGCAGCTTAGTTCGGACAGGGGGGAACTATGGCTACACCTTC
CASSLVRTGGNYGYTF
>TRBV29-1|TRBD1|TRBJ1-4|-
TGCAGCGTTGAAAAAGGCACAGGGGGTGATGAAAAACTGTTTTTT
CSVEKGTGGDEKLFF
>TRBV4-2|TRBD1|TRBJ2-7|-
TGTGCCAGCAGCCCGGGACAGGGGGCGACCTACGAGCAGTACTTC
CASSPGQGATYEQYF
>TRBV7-9|-|TRBJ1-4|once
TGTGCCAGCAGCCCCCGTGGGGGAGGGGATGAAAAACTGTTTTTT
CASSPRGGGDEKLFF
>TRBV5-6|TRBD1|TRBJ1-2|few
TGTGCCAGCAGCTTTGGACAGGGTAACTATGGCTACACCTTC
CASSFGQGNYGYTF
>TRBV30|TRBD1|TRBJ1-5|-
TGTGCCTGGAGTCGGGGGACAGGAGCTAATCAGCCCCAGCATTTT
CAWSRGTGANQPQHF
>TRBV7-2|-|TRBJ1-1|-
TGTGCCAGCAGCTTAGTTGCCAGGCCTGAAGCTTTCTTT
CASSLVARPEAFF
>TRBV18|-|TRBJ2-5|-
TGTGCCAGCTCACCACAGGAGTTACAAGAGACCCAGTACTTC
CASSPQELQETQYF
>TRBV30|-|TRBJ1-5|-
TGTGCCTGGGCCCCGGGGGTTAATCAGCCCCAGCATTTT
CAWAPGVNQPQHF
>TRBV27|TRBD1|TRBJ1-2|-
TGTGCCAGCAGTTCGGGACAGGCGAGAAGGGGCTACACCTTC
CASSSGQARRGYTF
>TRBV7-8|-|TRBJ1-1|-
TGTGCCAGCATACAATTCAATAACTGGGGGGTAGGGACTGAAGCTTTCTTT
CASIQFNNWGVGTEAFF
>TRBV7-8|TRBD1|TRBJ1-6|-
TGTGCCAGTCAGACAGGGCATTTGTATAATTCACCCCTCCACTTT
CASQTGHLYNSPLHF
>TRBV19|-|TRBJ1-1|once
TGTGCCAGTAGTTGGGGGGGTTACACTGAAGCTTTCTTT
CASSWGGYTEAFF
>TRBV7-2|-|TRBJ2-7|-
TGTGCCAGCAGCAGTACAGCTACCGTTGCCTACGAGCAGTACTTC
CASSSTATVAYEQYF
>TRBV7-2|TRBD1|TRBJ1-3|-
TGTGCCAGCAGCTTACGGGACAGGATATTCTCTGGAAACACCATATATTTT
CASSLRDRIFSGNTIYF
>TRBV25-1|-|TRBJ2-7|-
TGTGCCAGCAGTGTATGGCCGGCGGGGAGCTCCTACGAGCAGTACTTC
CASSVWPAGSSYEQYF
>TRBV29-1|TRBD1|TRBJ1-4|-
TGCAGCGTTGAAGCCCACAGGGGAGAAAAACTGTTTTTT
CSVEAHRGEKLFF
>TRBV11-2|TRBD2|TRBJ2-7|few
TGTGCCAGCAGCGAAGCGGGACTATACTACGAGCAGTACTTC
CASSEAGLYYEQYF
>TRBV4-1|TRBD1|TRBJ1-2|-
TGCGCCAGCAGCCACGGACAGGGGGATGGCTACACCTTC
CASSHGQGDGYTF
>TRBV2|-|TRBJ1-5|-
TGTGCCAGCAGCACAGGGAATGGGGGCAATCAGCCCCAGCATTTT
CASSTGNGGNQPQHF
>TRBV30|-|TRBJ1-2|-
TGTGCCTGGAGTGTAAGGCTGCAGGGACTAGGTGGCTACACCTTC
CAWSVRLQGLGGYTF
>TRBV11-2|-|TRBJ2-7|-
TGTGCCAGCAGCGCGGGGACAGACTACGAGCAGTACTTC
CASSAGTDYEQYF
>TRBV6-5|-|TRBJ1-1|-
TGTGCCAGCAGTTACTTGCAGGTGAACACTGAAGCTTTCTTT
CASSYLQVNTEAFF
>TRBV9|-|TRBJ2-1|-
TGTGCCAGCAGCGTAGGGCGGGTACCTCGGAAGGAGCAGTTCTTC
CASSVGRVPRKEQFF
>TRBV6-5|-|TRBJ2-7|-
TGTGCCAGCAGTTCTTGGCAGGGGCCTTACGAGCAGTACTTC
CASSSWQGPYEQYF
>TRBV5-6|TRBD1|TRBJ2-7|-
TGTGCCAGCAGCTCATCCGGGACAGGGGCCTACGAGCAGTACTTC
CASSSSGTGAYEQYF
>TRBV4-3|-|TRBJ1-2|-
TGCGCCAGCAGCCATGACGGGGGTGGAGGCTATGGCTACACCTTC
CASSHDGGGGYGYTF
>TRBV30|TRBD1|TRBJ1-3|-
TGTGCCTGGACCCAGGGGGGTGCGGACACCATATATTTT
CAWTQGGADTIYF
>TRBV29-1|TRBD1|TRBJ2-3|few
TGCAGCGTAGCCCAGGGAACAGGGACAGCAGATACGCAGTATTTT
CSVAQGTGTADTQYF
>TRBV6-5|-|TRBJ1-1|-
TGTGCCAGCAGTTACTCGATCAGAGGTCCGGGCACTGAAGCTTTCTTT
CASSYSIRGPGTEAFF
>TRBV7-9|TRBD1|TRBJ2-4|-
TGTGCCAGCAGCTCCGACAGGGGGCAGAGGGCCAAAAACATTCAGTACTTC
CASSSDRGQRAKNIQYF
>TRBV2|TRBD1|TRBJ1-2|-
TGTGCCAGCAGCCGGGACAGCTATGGCTACACCTTC
CASSRDSYGYTF
>TRBV2|TRBD2|TRBJ2-1|few
TGTGCCAGCAGTGAGGAGGGGACTAGCGGGGGTTATGAGCAGTTCTTC
CASSEEGTSGGYEQFF
>TRBV6-6|-|TRBJ2-7|-
TGTGCCGGCAGCCCGACTAGGGGACCCTACGAGCAGTACTTC
CAGSPTRGPYEQYF
>TRBV9|-|TRBJ1-3|-
TGTGCCAGCAGCGTAGACAGGGACCCTGGAAACACCATATATTTT
CASSVDRDPGNTIYF
>TRBV5-1|TRBD1|TRBJ1-1|few
TGCGCCAGCAGCTTGGACAGGGGGAACACTGAAGCTTTCTTT
CASSLDRGNTEAFF
>TRBV6-6|-|TRBJ2-1|-
TGTGCCAGCAGTTCCAGGGTCCTCCTTGGGAATGAGCAGTTCTTC
CASSSRVLLGNEQFF
>TRBV7-2|TRBD1|TRBJ1-5|-
TGTGCCAGCAGCGGGACAGGGTATGAGCCCCAGCATTTT
CASSGTGYEPQHF
>TRBV7-9|-|TRBJ2-5|-
TGTGCCAGCAGCCCCCCGGTCCAAGAGACCCAGTACTTC
CASSPPVQETQYF
>TRBV5-4|-|TRBJ1-1|-
TGTGCCAGCACAGGATCCCGAATGAACACTGAAGCTTTCTTT
CASTGSRMNTEAFF
>TRBV9|TRBD1|TRBJ2-7|-
TGTGCCAGCAGCGTAGGGTCAGTTGGACAGGGGGTCCACGAGCAGTACTTC
CASSVGSVGQGVHEQYF
>TRBV10-1|-|TRBJ1-1|-
TGCGCCACCACTAACACTGAAGCTTTCTTT
CATTNTEAFF